This T cell receptor beta chain was sequenced during a study of blood T cell repertoires in COVID-19. Looking at the study overall: COVID-19 samples, acute and convalescent, were from the United States, Italy and Spain. The analysed material was cDNA or gDNA that came from T cells, B-cell-depleted T cells, or PBMCs.

CDR1 is SGHRS and CDR2 is YFSETQ in the germline V gene. With V trimmed by 5 bases and J by 5 bases, 12 bases remained unmatched. The length of the CDR3 is 16 residues. In the authors' methods: Nucleated cell number was recorded as an estimate derived from reference gene primer amplification. Using immunoSEQ multiplex PCR, the repertoire was profiled, and TCRdb retains in-frame clones only, with some absent. The DNA gave D and trimming, while V, J and clone size come from that table. The sample consists of under 200,000 clones, roughly 84% of them appearing once. The chain is built from TRBV5-1 and TRBJ2-2; 7 bases align to TRBD1. The TCR was taken from a man aged 40-49 years with acute or convalescent COVID-19. Material: peripheral blood. The CDR3 bases are TGCGCCAGCAGGACTTTTGAGACAGGGAGTACCGGGGAGCTGTTTTTT. Its protein product is CASRTFETGSTGELFF.